This passage covers 30 T cell receptor beta chains from one sample sequenced in a study of PD-L1 blockade in urothelial cancer. TCRdb's copy holds only in-frame clones and misses some; the assay was immunoSEQ multiplex PCR. The data contain tens of thousands of clones, more than 75% of them singletons. The specimen was PBMCs, collected around atezolizumab (anti-PD-L1) treatment. These receptors were obtained from a man aged 45 to 65 with urothelial cancer.

V and J are TRBV9 and TRBJ2-5; TRBD2 agrees at 13 bases. The germline gives CDR1 SGDLS, CDR2 YYNGEE. There are 16 residues in the CDR3. V trimming: 3 bases; J trimming: 9 bases; junction bases outside the gene matches: 11. The CDR3 nucleotides are TGTGCCAGCAGCGCCTATGGGACTAGCGGGGCCTGGGCCCAGTACTTC. It specifies CASSAYGTSGAWAQYF.

The V and J genes are TRBV10-3 and TRBJ2-2; unclear D gene. CDR1 ENHRY and CDR2 SYGVKD come from the germline V gene. The CDR3 contains 14 residues. The V end lost 6 bases, the J end lost 2 bases, and 10 bases lay between the germline ends. This CDR3 is CAIRPGLNTGELFF. The CDR3 nucleotides read TGTGCCATCAGGCCAGGATTAAACACCGGGGAGCTGTTTTTT.

The chain joins TRBV7-9 to TRBJ2-1; D uncertain. The V gene lost 1 base and the J gene lost 0 bases, with 7 bases spanning the gap. The CDR3 spans 15 residues. CDR1 and CDR2 (germline): SEHNR, FQNEAQ (reference sequence). The CDR3, as DNA: TGTGCCAGCAGCTTAGATGGCGGCTCCTACAATGAGCAGTTCTTC. Its translation is CASSLDGGSYNEQFF. The full variable domain, rest sourced from reference TRBV7-9 and TRBJ2-1, is DTGVSQNPRHKITKRGQNVTFRCDPISEHNRLYWYRQTLGQGPEFLTYFQNEAQLEKSRLLSDRFSAERPKGSFSTLEIQRTEQGDSAMYLCASSLDGGSYNEQFFGPGTRLTVL.

The gene calls are TRBV9 and TRBJ2-1; 13 bases are a match to TRBD2. Germline CDR1 reads SGDLS; CDR2 reads YYNGEE. The J segment lost 7 bases and the V segment lost 0 bases, leaving 1 base of the junction unmatched. The CDR3 runs to 15 residues. The CDR3, as DNA: TGTGCCAGCAGCGTAGGGGGACTAGCGGGGAATGAGCAGTTCTTC. Protein sequence: CASSVGGLAGNEQFF.

The table lists this clone with a few counts. The chain has TRBV7-2 and TRBJ2-5; 8 bases agree with TRBD2. The V segment lost 1 base and the J segment 2 bases; nucleotides outside the gene matches: 6. The CDR3 loop spans 16 amino acids. Germline V gene sequence: CDR1 SGHTA, CDR2 FQGNSA. The DNA of the CDR3 is TGTGCCAGCAGCTTAGGTTTCGGCGGGGGGCAAGAGACCCAGTACTTC. Protein: CASSLGFGGGQETQYF.

This CDR3 is CASSNLAGQGYEQYF. Here the CDR3 DNA reads TGTGCCAGTAGTAATCTGGCCGGACAGGGTTACGAGCAGTACTTC. The rearrangement links TRBV19 to TRBJ2-7; 8 nucleotides agree with TRBD1. The CDR3 has 15 amino acids. Germline values: CDR1 LNHDA, CDR2 SQIVND (reference sequence). V dropped 4 bases and J dropped 4; count of bases not matched to a gene: 9.

This rearrangement joins TRBV2 to TRBJ1-2; D ambiguous. V was pared by 8 bases and J by 9 bases, with 10 bases between. Germline values: CDR1 SNHLY, CDR2 FYNNEI. CDR3 size: 10 residues. CDR3 residues: CASPEGSYTF. In DNA form, the CDR3 reads TGTGCCAGCCCCGAGGGTAGCTACACCTTC.

The chain employs TRBV30 and TRBJ1-6, with TRBD1 identical over 8 bases. This CDR3 has 15 residues. CDR1 and CDR2 from the germline V gene are GTSNPN and SVGIG (reference sequence). After removal of 4 bases from V and 9 bases from J, the junction contained 11 bases not matched to a gene. For the CDR3, the DNA is TGTGCCTGGAACCATCAGGGGGCCATGGTTTCACCCCTCCACTTT. Its translation is CAWNHQGAMVSPLHF.

The V and J genes are TRBV11-2 and TRBJ2-7; 7 nucleotides line up with TRBD1. CDR3 length equals 16 residues. Trimming at V came to 1 base and at J to 6 bases, leaving 12 bases not matched to a gene. CDR1 SGHAT and CDR2 FQNNGV come from the germline V gene. For the CDR3, the DNA is TGTGCCAGCAGCTTAGTCGTGATAGGGGGCCGAGGCGAGCAGTACTTC. Encoded protein: CASSLVVIGGRGEQYF.

The chain employs TRBV27 and TRBJ1-1; D might be TRBD1 (5 bases). CDR3 length equals 14 residues. Trimming shortened V by 2 bases and J by 4 bases, and 11 bases separated the two germline ends. Germline CDR1 reads MNHEY; CDR2 reads SMNVEV (reference sequence). This chain's CDR3 is CASSLGALSTEAFF. DNA for the CDR3: TGTGCCAGCAGTTTAGGGGCACTGAGCACTGAAGCTTTCTTT.

This clone has more than one count but fewer than ten. V is TRBV27 and J is TRBJ2-7; 7 bases are shared with TRBD2. This CDR3 comprises 15 residues. Germline V gene lookup returns CDR1 MNHEY and CDR2 SMNVEV (reference sequence). The V and J ends lost 6 bases and 3 bases, in that order; junction bases with no gene match: 11. CDR3 in amino acids: CASRGGAGTLYEQYF. For the CDR3, the DNA is TGTGCCAGCAGGGGGGGAGCGGGGACCCTCTACGAGCAGTACTTC.

This rearrangement joins TRBV10-2 to TRBJ1-2; D is perhaps TRBD1 (6 bases). The germline gives CDR1 WSHSY, CDR2 SAAADI. V lost 7 bases, J lost 0 bases, and 12 bases lay in between. The CDR3 covers 14 residues. The CDR3 sequence is CASTPGQPNYGYTF. In DNA form, the CDR3 reads TGCGCCAGCACCCCTGGACAGCCTAACTATGGCTACACCTTC.

The genes are TRBV4-3 and TRBJ2-3; 7 bases are a match to TRBD2. The CDR3 is 14 amino acids. V gave up 1 base and J gave up 3 bases; unmatched junction bases: 1. Looked up from germline, CDR1 is LGHNA and CDR2 is YSLEER. Here the CDR3 reads CASSQASGTDTQYF. CDR3 DNA sequence: TGCGCCAGCAGCCAAGCTAGCGGTACAGATACGCAGTATTTT.

J is TRBJ2-2 and V is TRBV11-3; 9 bases map to TRBD2. CDR3 length: 14 amino acids. Per germline, CDR1 SGHNT and CDR2 YENEEA. V lost 3 bases and J lost 4; bases outside the gene matches: 0. The CDR3 here is CASSFSGGTGELFF. The CDR3 region has the DNA TGTGCCAGCAGCTTTAGCGGGGGCACCGGGGAGCTGTTTTTT. The full variable domain, in which reference TRBV11-3 and TRBJ2-2 provide the parts outside the CDR3, is EAGVVQSPRYKIIEKKQPVAFWCNPISGHNTLYWYLQNLGQGPELLIRYENEEAVDDSQLPKDRFSAERLKGVDSTLKIQPAELGDSAVYLCASSFSGGTGELFFGEGSRLTVL.

As DNA, the CDR3 is TGCAGCGTTGTGGTAAGGGGGCCAACCCCAGAAGCTTTCTTT. It encodes CSVVVRGPTPEAFF. J is TRBJ1-1 and V is TRBV29-1; 7 bases align to TRBD1. In germline, CDR1 is SQVTM, CDR2 ANQGSEA. V lost 4 bases and J lost 8; bases outside the gene matches: 13. The CDR3 length is 14 residues.

This clone was counted a single time. V usage is TRBV6-5 and J usage is TRBJ2-7; D ambiguous. Germline V lookup: CDR1 MNHEY, CDR2 SVGAGI. The germline V and J ends were trimmed by 5 bases and 0 bases, with 5 bases remaining between them. The CDR3 totals 12 residues. CDR3 bases: TGTGCCAGCAGTGCGAGCTCCTACGAGCAGTACTTC. Amino acid sequence: CASSASSYEQYF.

This clone was picked up a small number of times. The chain uses TRBV19 and TRBJ1-5; no clear D. Germline CDR1 and CDR2: LNHDA and SQIVND (reference sequence). Between the trimmed V and J ends, which lost 6 bases and 5 bases, there was a span of 8 bases. The CDR3 sequence is 12 residues long. The DNA for the CDR3 is TGTGCCAGTAGGTCAGGTTATCAGCCCCAGCATTTT. It translates to CASRSGYQPQHF.

This clone occurred once. The chain combines TRBV5-1 with TRBJ2-7; tentative D call: TRBD2 (7 bases). The germline CDR1 and CDR2 sequences are SGHRS and YFSETQ. V lost 0 bases and J 2 bases, leaving 12 bases between the germline ends. The CDR3 is made up of 15 amino acids. CDR3 residues: CASSLARGLAYEQYF. The CDR3 DNA follows: TGCGCCAGCAGCTTGGCGCGGGGGCTGGCCTACGAGCAGTACTTC.

This chain connects TRBV25-1 to TRBJ1-4; D is perhaps TRBD1 (6 bases). The CDR3 has 17 residues. Trimming took off 4 bases at V and 4 bases at J, with 19 bases between the two ends. The germline V gene has CDR1 MGHDK and CDR2 SYGVNS. This CDR3 is CASSARMRGAGNEKLFF. The CDR3 bases are TGTGCCAGCAGTGCAAGAATGCGGGGGGCAGGTAATGAAAAACTGTTTTTT.

V and J are TRBV2 and TRBJ2-7, with 11 bases lining up with TRBD2. The CDR3 sequence is 19 residues long. Germline V gene sequence: CDR1 SNHLY, CDR2 FYNNEI. V lost 0 bases to trimming and J lost 0 bases; unmatched junction nucleotides: 10. As DNA, the CDR3 is TGTGCCAGCAGTGAAGCCGTTAGCGGGGGGGCCCGGAGCTCCTACGAGCAGTACTTC. It encodes CASSEAVSGGARSSYEQYF.

V gene TRBV15 combines with J gene TRBJ2-2; possible D gene TRBD2, 5 bases. Germline lookup yields CDR1 LNHNV and CDR2 YYDKDF (reference sequence). The CDR3 extends over 15 amino acids. Trimming took 2 bases from V and 1 from J, leaving 8 bases between them. The CDR3 region is CATSRNAGNTGELFF. The CDR3, as DNA: TGTGCCACCAGCAGAAATGCGGGGAACACCGGGGAGCTGTTTTTT.

The chain joins TRBV7-2 to TRBJ1-4, with 8 bases matching TRBD1. J lost 7 bases, V lost 3 bases, and 1 base had no gene match. The length of the CDR3 is 13 residues. Germline V lookup: CDR1 SGHTA, CDR2 FQGNSA. The CDR3, as DNA: TGTGCCAGCAGCTTCGGACAGGGTGAAAAACTGTTTTTT. Translation: CASSFGQGEKLFF.

V gene TRBV9 combines with J gene TRBJ2-4, with 7 bases that match TRBD2. Looked up from germline, CDR1 is SGDLS and CDR2 is YYNGEE. Trimming cost V 4 bases and J 8 bases; bases outside gene matches: 12. This CDR3 contains 15 residues. The CDR3 is CASSTRREFFDIQYF. In DNA, the CDR3 is TGTGCCAGCAGCACCCGGCGGGAGTTTTTTGACATTCAGTACTTC.

This clone is classed as medium-sized. The chain couples TRBV6-1 to TRBJ2-2; 14 nucleotides line up with TRBD2. CDR1 and CDR2 from the germline V gene are MNHNS and SASEGT. V lost 4 bases, J lost 4 bases, and 8 bases stayed unmatched. This CDR3 is built from 18 residues. This chain's CDR3 is CASSGLAGGPHGTGELFF. The CDR3 DNA is TGTGCCAGCAGTGGACTAGCGGGAGGGCCGCATGGCACCGGGGAGCTGTTTTTT.

The CDR3 DNA is TGTGCCAGCAGCTTACAGGGGACCGGGGAGCTGTTTTTT. Amino acid sequence: CASSLQGTGELFF. This chain uses TRBV7-9 with TRBJ2-2; TRBD1 might be the D (6 bases). Trimming left V 2 bases short and J 5 bases short, with 6 bases between. Germline CDR1 and CDR2: SEHNR and FQNEAQ (reference sequence). The CDR3 sequence is 13 residues long.

The rearrangement joins TRBV30 to TRBJ2-1, with D possibly being TRBD2 (6 bases). The CDR3 runs 13 residues. Germline CDR1 is GTSNPN and CDR2 is SVGIG (reference sequence). Trimming removed 1 base from V and 6 bases from J, with 10 bases in between. CDR3 sequence (DNA): TGTGCCTGGAGTGACGGACTAACCAATGAGCAGTTCTTC. The encoded protein is CAWSDGLTNEQFF. Full variable domain (rest looked up from reference TRBV30 and TRBJ2-1): SQTIHQWPATLVQPVGSPLSLECTVEGTSNPNLYWYRQAAGRGLQLLFYSVGIGQISSEVPQNLSASRPQDRQFILSSKKLLLSDSGFYLCAWSDGLTNEQFFGPGTRLTVL.

This chain joins TRBV30 and TRBJ1-3; D uncertain. V was pared by 4 bases and J by 4 bases, with 8 bases between. CDR1 and CDR2 from the germline V gene are GTSNPN and SVGIG (reference sequence). The CDR3 is 12 residues long. The CDR3 DNA follows: TGTGCCTGGAAGAAAGCGGGAAACACCATATATTTT. It translates to CAWKKAGNTIYF.

The chain uses TRBV9 and TRBJ2-1; 7 positions match TRBD2. CDR1 and CDR2 from the germline V gene are SGDLS and YYNGEE. The V gene end was trimmed by 4 bases and the J gene end by 13 bases; junction bases not matched to a gene: 11. The CDR3 extends over 13 amino acids. Here the CDR3 reads CASSWDGGDYQFF. The CDR3 bases are TGTGCCAGCAGCTGGGATGGGGGGGACTATCAGTTCTTC.

The table lists this clone with a few counts. This chain uses TRBV18 with TRBJ2-7; the D gene is possibly TRBD1 (6 bases). Germline loops: CDR1 KGHSH, CDR2 LQKENI. V was trimmed by 5 bases and J by 1 base, leaving 15 bases between them. The CDR3 spans 15 residues. This chain's CDR3 is CASSADRTPSYEQYF. As DNA, the CDR3 is TGTGCCAGCTCAGCGGACAGAACCCCATCCTACGAGCAGTACTTC.

The gene calls are TRBV27 and TRBJ2-5, with TRBD1 matching over 9 bases. From germline, CDR1 is MNHEY and CDR2 SMNVEV (reference sequence). The J segment lost 5 bases and the V segment lost 6 bases, leaving 10 bases of the junction unmatched. This CDR3 comprises 15 residues. The CDR3 DNA follows: TGTGCCAGCAGCCCTACAGGGGGCTGGGGGGAGACCCAGTACTTC. This sequence encodes CASSPTGGWGETQYF.